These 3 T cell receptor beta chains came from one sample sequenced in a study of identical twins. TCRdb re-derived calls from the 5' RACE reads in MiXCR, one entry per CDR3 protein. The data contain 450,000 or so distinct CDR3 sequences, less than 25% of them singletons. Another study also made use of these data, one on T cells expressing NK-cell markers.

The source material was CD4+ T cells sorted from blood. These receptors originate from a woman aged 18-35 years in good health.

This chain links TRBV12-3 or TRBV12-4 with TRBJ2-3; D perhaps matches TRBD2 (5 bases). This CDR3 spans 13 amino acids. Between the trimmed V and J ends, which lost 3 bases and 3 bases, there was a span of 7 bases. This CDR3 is CASSFRETDTQYF. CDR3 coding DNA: TGTGCCAGCAGTTTTAGGGAGACAGATACGCAGTATTTT.

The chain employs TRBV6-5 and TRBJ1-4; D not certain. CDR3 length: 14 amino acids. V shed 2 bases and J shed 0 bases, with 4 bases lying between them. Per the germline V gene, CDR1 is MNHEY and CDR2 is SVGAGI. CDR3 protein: CASSYTATNEKLFF. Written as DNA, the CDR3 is TGTGCCAGCAGTTACACTGCAACTAATGAAAAACTGTTTTTT.

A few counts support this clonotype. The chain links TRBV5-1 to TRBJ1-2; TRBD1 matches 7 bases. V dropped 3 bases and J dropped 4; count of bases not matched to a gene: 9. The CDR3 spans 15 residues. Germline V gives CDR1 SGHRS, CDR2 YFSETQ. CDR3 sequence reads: CASSSGDRISYGYTF. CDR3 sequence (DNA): TGCGCCAGCAGCTCCGGGGACAGAATATCCTATGGCTACACCTTC.